The sample holds many counts of the clone carrying this T cell receptor (beta chain). These data originate in a study of T cells in Graves' hyperthyroidism and ophthalmopathy. Clinical Activity Scores of at least 3, NOSPECS grades of at least 4 and durations under 3 months characterized ophthalmopathy patients. The CDR3 totals 14 residues. Trimming removed 8 bases at V and 3 bases at J, with 16 bases between. Germline assignment: CDR1 SNHLY and CDR2 FYNNEI. Researchers took RNA transcripts and amplified the TCR beta CDR3 regions from them. The study used the HTBI primer set for a first-round RT-PCR of the TCR CDR3. TCRdb redid the calling of the multiplex PCR reads with MiXCR, one entry per CDR3 protein. The top ten hold less than 3.5% of the sample, which has about 610,000 distinct CDR3 sequences, roughly 15% seen once.

The chain has TRBV2 and TRBJ1-1; TRBD1 is a possible D gene (6 bases). Input material: blood. The clonotype originates from a woman aged 40 to 49 with Graves' ophthalmopathy. In DNA form, the CDR3 reads TGTGCCAGCGGATCGCTGGGGGCTGACACTGAAGCTTTCTTT. Amino acid sequence: CASGSLGADTEAFF.